These 24 T cell receptor beta chains were all obtained from the same sample, sequenced in a study of cytomegalovirus exposure and HLA in healthy donors listed by TCRdb under 2017. To prepare the library, the immunoSEQ multiplex PCR assay was applied. For the multiplex PCR, a mixture combining 60 forward primers for TCR Vbeta segments and 13 reverse primers for TCR Jbeta segments was used. TCRdb holds this immuneACCESS table with in-frame rearrangements only. Some clones are missing; in checked studies, unresolved V genes explain under half, and the rest has no known cause. The table for this sample lists about 100,000 clones; about three quarters of them were counted only once. 13% to 15% of the sample lies in the top ten. The source material was PBMCs. The receptors were sampled from a male donor in good health and CMV-seropositive.

This clone was seen more than once but under ten times. The chain carries TRBV30 and TRBJ1-2, with D tentatively TRBD1 (5 bases). From germline, CDR1 is GTSNPN and CDR2 SVGIG (reference sequence). Trimming cost V 5 bases and J 7 bases, with 14 bases left between them. This CDR3 has 12 amino acids. This CDR3 reads CAWSYVGGGYTF. The CDR3 nucleotides are TGTGCCTGGTCTTACGTGGGGGGTGGCTACACCTTC. The variable domain in full, completed from reference TRBV30 and TRBJ1-2, reads SQTIHQWPATLVQPVGSPLSLECTVEGTSNPNLYWYRQAAGRGLQLLFYSVGIGQISSEVPQNLSASRPQDRQFILSSKKLLLSDSGFYLCAWSYVGGGYTFGSGTRLTVV.

The genes are TRBV30 and TRBJ2-1, with D possibly matching TRBD2 (6 bases). CDR1 and CDR2 from the germline V gene are GTSNPN and SVGIG (reference sequence). This CDR3 has 13 amino acids. Trimming took 4 bases from V and 5 from J, leaving 12 bases between them. The CDR3 coding sequence is TGTGCCTGGAACCAGCGGGCTGACAATGAGCAGTTCTTC. It yields the protein CAWNQRADNEQFF.

This sequence joins TRBV9 and TRBJ1-3, with TRBD1 matching over 9 bases. The CDR3 is 17 residues long. CDR1 SGDLS and CDR2 YYNGEE come from the germline V gene. The ends lost 0 bases at V and 0 bases at J; junction bases unmatched: 4. This CDR3 reads CASSVAGQGLSGNTIYF. The CDR3 DNA reads TGTGCCAGCAGCGTAGCGGGACAGGGTCTCTCTGGAAACACCATATATTTT.

This sequence joins TRBV5-4 and TRBJ2-6; 9 bases align to TRBD1. This CDR3 has 18 amino acids. Trimming at V came to 2 bases and at J to 3 bases, leaving 9 bases not matched to a gene. Germline V gene lookup returns CDR1 SGHNT and CDR2 YYREEE (reference sequence). CDR3 sequence (DNA): TGTGCCAGCAGCTTCGTGACAGGGGGACCCTTTGGGGCCAACGTCCTGACTTTC. Translating it yields CASSFVTGGPFGANVLTF.

The V and J genes are TRBV16 and TRBJ2-4, with TRBD2 as a possible D gene (7 bases). This CDR3 comprises 14 residues. Trimming removed 4 bases at V and 7 bases at J, with 14 bases between. Germline values: CDR1 KGHSY, CDR2 FQNENV. DNA for the CDR3: TGTGCCAGCAGCCTGGGGGGGCGTACGAACATTCAGTACTTC. Its translation is CASSLGGRTNIQYF.

The rearrangement uses TRBV11-2 and TRBJ2-7, with D possibly being TRBD2 (6 bases). The V gene's germline CDR1 is SGHAT and CDR2 FQNNGV. The CDR3 length is 14 residues. V gave up 3 bases and J gave up 8 bases, with 17 bases separating them. The CDR3 loop reads CASSLGLALLKQYF. DNA of the CDR3: TGTGCCAGCAGCTTGGGACTGGCTTTGTTGAAGCAGTACTTC. The entire variable domain, with the rest obtained from reference TRBV11-2 and TRBJ2-7, is as follows: EAGVAQSPRYKIIEKRQSVAFWCNPISGHATLYWYQQILGQGPKLLIQFQNNGVVDDSQLPKDRFSAERLKGVDSTLKIQPAKLEDSAVYLCASSLGLALLKQYFGPGTRLTVT.

CDR3 sequence (DNA): TGTGCCAGCAGCTTAGATGGAACAGCATCTAACTATGGCTACACCTTC. The encoded protein is CASSLDGTASNYGYTF. V usage is TRBV11-3 and J usage is TRBJ1-2; D not resolved. Germline CDR1 and CDR2: SGHNT and YENEEA. The CDR3 totals 16 residues. Trimming took 0 bases from V and 0 from J, leaving 11 bases between them.

The sample holds a few counts of this clone. The rearrangement uses TRBV5-6 and TRBJ1-2; a weak D match, TRBD1 (5 bases). V was shortened by 1 base and J by 3 bases, with 10 bases between the two germline ends. The CDR3 covers 14 residues. Germline CDR1 reads SGHDT; CDR2 reads YYEEEE. CDR3 sequence: CASSLIGRDYGYTF. CDR3 DNA sequence: TGTGCCAGCAGCTTGATCGGCAGGGACTATGGCTACACCTTC.

This clone occurred a few times. CDR3 protein: CASSKAPEDRVSVDQPQHF. The CDR3 region has the DNA TGTGCCAGCAGCAAAGCCCCCGAGGACAGGGTTTCGGTTGATCAGCCCCAGCATTTT. The chain recombines TRBV21-1 with TRBJ1-5; the table names TRBD1, a call not compared with the DNA. TRBV21-1 corresponds to a pseudogene. The CDR3 is 19 amino acids.

V is TRBV4-3 and J is TRBJ1-3; no firm D call. V was clipped by 2 bases and J by 0 bases, with 8 bases between them. This CDR3 is built from 15 residues. Germline V gives CDR1 LGHNA, CDR2 YSLEER. The CDR3 nucleotides are TGCGCCAGCAGCCAAATGGCTTCCTCTGGAAACACCATATATTTT. It specifies CASSQMASSGNTIYF.

The V call is TRBV2, the J call TRBJ1-2; TRBD1 is a possible D gene (5 bases). V dropped 7 bases and J dropped 4 bases, with 13 bases sitting between them. CDR3 length: 13 residues. Germline values: CDR1 SNHLY, CDR2 FYNNEI. This CDR3 reads CASNRGGTYGYTF. Here the CDR3 DNA reads TGTGCCAGCAATCGGGGGGGGACCTATGGCTACACCTTC. Drawing the rest from reference TRBV2 and TRBJ1-2, the complete variable domain is EPEVTQTPSHQVTQMGQEVILRCVPISNHLYFYWYRQILGQKVEFLVSFYNNEISEKSEIFDDQFSVERPDGSNFTLKIRSTKLEDSAMYFCASNRGGTYGYTFGSGTRLTVV.

This CDR3 is CASSPGTPQETQYF. Here the CDR3 DNA reads TGTGCCAGCAGCCCCGGGACTCCACAAGAGACCCAGTACTTC. V and J are TRBV9 and TRBJ2-5; possible D gene TRBD2, 6 bases. CDR1 SGDLS and CDR2 YYNGEE come from the germline V gene. V lost 4 bases and J lost 2, with 12 bases in between. This CDR3 comprises 14 residues.

This chain links TRBV6-1 with TRBJ1-5, with a tentative D call TRBD1 (5 bases). Trimming took off 7 bases at V and 6 bases at J, with 16 bases between the two ends. Germline V gives CDR1 MNHNS, CDR2 SASEGT. The length of the CDR3 is 14 residues. The DNA for the CDR3 is TGTGCCAGCAACCGGGGGGTTATCGGTCAGCCCCAGCATTTT. Translating gives CASNRGVIGQPQHF.

This chain uses TRBV6-5 with TRBJ1-4; possible D gene TRBD1, 5 bases. V was pared by 2 bases and J by 7 bases, with 11 bases between. Germline V gene lookup returns CDR1 MNHEY and CDR2 SVGAGI. The CDR3 length is 14 residues. CDR3 amino acids: CASSYLKDTEKLFF. In DNA, the CDR3 is TGTGCCAGCAGTTACCTTAAGGACACTGAAAAACTGTTTTTT.

The chain employs TRBV7-2 and TRBJ2-3, with a possible D match to TRBD2 (6 bases). From germline, CDR1 is SGHTA and CDR2 FQGNSA. The V end lost 5 bases, the J end lost 0 bases, and 9 bases lay between the germline ends. The CDR3 runs 14 residues. This chain's CDR3 is CASSLGTSTDTQYF. As DNA, the CDR3 is TGTGCCAGCAGCCTCGGGACTAGCACAGATACGCAGTATTTT.

V gene TRBV5-1 combines with J gene TRBJ2-5; a weak D match, TRBD2 (5 bases). Germline CDR1 and CDR2: SGHRS and YFSETQ. This CDR3 has 15 amino acids. The V end was cut by 2 bases, the J end by 4 bases, with 15 bases between. CDR3 sequence (DNA): TGCGCCAGCAGCTTTAATGGCCTTGGGAGAGAGACCCAGTACTTC. Protein sequence: CASSFNGLGRETQYF.

The V call is TRBV7-9, the J call TRBJ2-3; 14 nucleotides align to TRBD2. V dropped 5 bases and J dropped 2; count of bases not matched to a gene: 12. This CDR3 contains 19 residues. From germline, CDR1 is SEHNR and CDR2 FQNEAQ (reference sequence). Here the CDR3 DNA reads TGTGCCAGCAGCGCTACGTCCCGACTAGCGGGGGGGCCCACAGATACGCAGTATTTT. Amino acid sequence: CASSATSRLAGGPTDTQYF.

The V and J genes are TRBV30 and TRBJ2-2; TRBD1 agrees at 8 bases. The V segment lost 2 bases and the J segment 7 bases; nucleotides outside the gene matches: 6. Germline values: CDR1 GTSNPN, CDR2 SVGIG (reference sequence). The CDR3 is 14 amino acids. CDR3 coding DNA: TGTGCCTGGAGTCGGACAGGGTCGGGCGGGGAGCTGTTTTTT. It encodes CAWSRTGSGGELFF.

A few counts support this clone. The rearrangement links TRBV4-1 to TRBJ2-3; D might be TRBD2 (5 bases). The length of the CDR3 is 13 residues. Germline V gene sequence: CDR1 MGHRA, CDR2 YSYEKL. Trimming left V 3 bases short and J 8 bases short, with 12 bases between. The CDR3 spells CASSQLGLATQYF. Here the CDR3 DNA reads TGCGCCAGCAGCCAGTTAGGACTCGCTACGCAGTATTTT.

The chain couples TRBV6-6 to TRBJ1-5; 9 bases fit TRBD1. V was pared by 4 bases and J by 4 bases, with 5 bases of the junction left unmatched. The CDR3 is 15 amino acids. Germline V CDR1 and CDR2: MNHNY, SVGAGI (reference sequence). The CDR3 coding sequence is TGTGCCAGCAGTTGGACAGGGGCCCCGAATCAGCCCCAGCATTTT. As protein: CASSWTGAPNQPQHF.

In its sample, this clone was seen once. The J gene is TRBJ2-5, the V gene TRBV5-1; perhaps TRBD2 as D (5 bases). CDR3 size: 13 residues. V gave up 4 bases and J gave up 5 bases, with 12 bases separating them. Germline CDR1 reads SGHRS; CDR2 reads YFSETQ. CDR3 sequence reads: CASSIGPGETQYF. The DNA of the CDR3 is TGCGCCAGCAGCATAGGACCGGGGGAGACCCAGTACTTC.

This clone turned up a few times. Here the CDR3 DNA reads TGTGCCAGCAGCCGCGATGCAGGGGGTCAAGAGACCCAGTACTTC. Residues: CASSRDAGGQETQYF. The chain is built from TRBV5-4 and TRBJ2-5, with TRBD1 matching 7 bases. CDR1 is SGHNT, CDR2 YYREEE, per germline (reference sequence). The ends lost 4 bases at V and 2 bases at J; junction bases unmatched: 8. This CDR3 is 15 amino acids long.

V is TRBV10-1 and J is TRBJ2-5; TRBD1 matches 9 bases. The germline V gene encodes CDR1 WNHNN and CDR2 SYGVQD (reference sequence). V lost 5 bases, J lost 4 bases, and 8 bases stayed unmatched. The CDR3 has 15 residues. The CDR3 loop reads CASSPGGQGGETQYF. The CDR3 bases are TGCGCCAGCAGTCCTGGGGGACAGGGAGGAGAGACCCAGTACTTC.

V and J are TRBV13 and TRBJ1-4, with D possibly being TRBD1 (6 bases). V was shortened by 0 bases and J by 3 bases, with 11 bases between the two germline ends. The CDR3 has 16 residues. The germline gives CDR1 PRHDT, CDR2 FYEKMQ (reference sequence). This CDR3 reads CASSLGPSGANEKLFF. CDR3 nucleotides: TGTGCCAGCAGCTTAGGGCCCTCAGGGGCTAATGAAAAACTGTTTTTT.